This T cell receptor beta chain was identified in a study of control samples from healthy donors and cancer patients. Sequencing used immunoSEQ multiplex PCR; TCRdb keeps in-frame clones, though not all of them. This table has roughly 88,000 clones, approximately 91% appearing once. Germline CDR1 SNHLY, CDR2 FYNNEI. V shed 8 bases and J 15 bases; nucleotides not matched to a gene: 10. CDR3 length: 11 residues. The sequenced sample consisted of blood. The chain combines TRBV2 with TRBJ2-1; the match to TRBD1 covers 7 bases. This TCR was sampled from a woman aged 25 to 39 in good health. The chain's CDR3 is CASLGQAEGFF. The CDR3 nucleotides read TGTGCCAGCCTAGGACAGGCCGAGGGGTTCTTC.